This T cell receptor (beta chain) was sequenced during a study of T cell responses to AZD1222 COVID-19 vaccine. Sequencing was performed with immunoSEQ multiplex PCR; in TCRdb, only in-frame clones are kept and a portion is missing. The table records 100,000 or so clones, approximately 87% of them present only once. CDR3 length equals 15 residues. Germline CDR1 reads MDHEN; CDR2 reads SYDVKM. V dropped 3 bases and J dropped 0; count of bases not matched to a gene: 1. This chain links TRBV28 with TRBJ2-2; 7 bases are shared with TRBD2. Sequencing was performed on peripheral blood, taken on day 0 of AZD1222 vaccination. The TCR originated in an adult in good health. DNA for the CDR3: TGTGCCAGCAGTTTCCTAGCGGCGAACACCGGGGAGCTGTTTTTT. Its translation is CASSFLAANTGELFF.